The sequence of this T cell receptor (beta chain) was determined in a study of blood T cell repertoires in COVID-19. Overall study context: Samples of COVID-19 (acute and convalescent) were obtained from the United States, Italy and Spain. T cells, B-cell-depleted T cells, or PBMCs supplied cDNA or gDNA.

With 4 bases removed from V and 0 bases from J, the gap between germline ends came to 4 bases. This CDR3 has 12 residues. CDR1 is SQVTM, CDR2 ANQGSEA, per germline. This table comes from immunoSEQ multiplex PCR, and its TCRdb copy is limited to in-frame clones, with some not included. The sample lists 25,000 to 30,000 clones; 75% to 90% were seen once. The TCR was taken from a human donor with acute or convalescent COVID-19. The donor label of this sample is uncertain. Sequences were obtained from peripheral blood. The chain employs TRBV29-1 and TRBJ1-5, with D uncertain. The CDR3, as DNA: TGCAGCGTTGGGCATAGCAATCAGCCCCAGCATTTT. This sequence encodes CSVGHSNQPQHF.